The sequence of this T cell receptor (beta chain) was determined in a study of patients and donors after allogeneic stem cell transplantation (dated by TCRdb to 2019 to 2021). Library prep was done by RT-PCR. The listed sequencing device is NextSeq 550. TCRdb trimmed public reads at Q25 via fastp, called clones via MiXCR and kept in-frame beta chains. Under each unique CDR3 protein, matching rows form one entry showing the most common genes and DNA. The sample table records roughly 140,000 distinct CDR3 sequences; 37% of these occur just once. Clones ranked in the top ten supply 50% of the sample. Turning to this clonotype: Its antigen is currently not known. No base quality information exists; no much larger clone differs at one position.

CDR1 SQVTM and CDR2 ANQGSEA were looked up in the germline V gene. V is shortened by 6 bases, J by 2 bases, and the region joining them spans 15 bases. The CDR3 has 14 amino acids, counting the end cysteine and phenylalanine. Just CDR3 DNA is preserved here, 42 bases in frame from base 1. The sample comprised blood, either unsorted or a sorted T cell fraction (not recorded which). This chain is built from TRBV29-1 and TRBJ2-3; TRBD1 is a possible D gene, resting on 6 matching bases. This clonotype was sampled from a human donor who was either an allogeneic HSCT recipient or a stem cell or donor lymphocyte infusion donor (not recorded which). It is not recorded whose cells these are; they may come from a transplant donor. DNA sequence: TGCAGCGTGGGAAGACAGGCCCACACAGATACGCAGTATTTT. Its protein is CSVGRQAHTDTQYF.